This TCR beta chain was recovered during a study of shared clonotypes between healthy human individuals. TCRdb's table, derived via immunoSEQ multiplex PCR, lists solely in-frame clones and lacks some. The sample lists 500,000 to 550,000 clones; about 96% were seen once. The germline V gene has CDR1 SGHAT and CDR2 FQNNGV. This CDR3 comprises 15 residues. Trimming left V 5 bases short and J 8 bases short, with 21 bases between. Sequencing was done on a sample of naive CD4+ T cells sorted from blood. Subset denoted: CD45RA+ positively selected. This chain joins TRBV11-2 and TRBJ1-1; perhaps TRBD1 as D (5 bases). The clonotype comes from a woman aged 30 to 39 in good health. CDR3 sequence reads: CASSPAGLGGGEAFF. The CDR3 coding sequence is TGTGCCAGCAGCCCAGCGGGGCTGGGGGGAGGAGAAGCTTTCTTT.